One sample yielded the 31 T cell receptor beta chains listed below, sequenced in a study of human T cells and chemical hapten exposure. MiXCR was run by TCRdb on the RACE reads, yielding one entry per CDR3 protein. The table has approximately 370,000 distinct CDR3 sequences, about 5.4% seen once; the top ten hold approximately 8.2%. Time point indicated: pre-sensitization, week 0. The treatment is: therapeutic diphenylcyclopropenone sensitization with weekly scalp DPC. Sequenced here: whole blood, sampled in connection with sensitization to the hapten diphenylcyclopropenone (DPC). The receptors derive from a woman aged 18-29 years with alopecia areata. Some clones in this sample may be carry-over from other donors' samples.

This clonotype was seen a handful of times. The V gene is TRBV4-1, the J gene TRBJ1-4, with 9 bases that match TRBD1. Germline V gives CDR1 MGHRA, CDR2 YSYEKL. This CDR3 comprises 16 residues. V dropped 3 bases and J dropped 8; count of bases not matched to a gene: 10. CDR3 sequence reads: CASSHQGQGPQEKLFF. CDR3 bases: TGCGCCAGCAGCCACCAGGGACAGGGACCTCAGGAAAAACTGTTTTTT.

The chain uses TRBV4-3 and TRBJ1-4; D is perhaps TRBD1 (6 bases). The CDR3 covers 18 residues. Germline loops: CDR1 LGHNA, CDR2 YSLEER. V dropped 0 bases and J dropped 2 bases, with 16 bases sitting between them. CDR3 nucleotides: TGCGCCAGCAGCCAAGACAGGCCAGGGGTTGGGACTAATGAAAAACTGTTTTTT. Protein sequence: CASSQDRPGVGTNEKLFF.

There are many counts of this clonotype. The chain carries TRBV20-1 and TRBJ1-2, with TRBD1 as a possible D gene (6 bases). The CDR3 length is 12 residues. Germline V gives CDR1 DFQATT, CDR2 SNEGSKA (reference sequence). The CDR3 DNA reads as TGCAGCGCTGGAGGGGGATTCTATGGCTACACCTTC. This codes for CSAGGGFYGYTF.

Ten or more counts support this clonotype. The chain employs TRBV25-1 and TRBJ2-1; 9 positions agree with TRBD2. Looked up from germline, CDR1 is MGHDK and CDR2 is SYGVNS. V shed 7 bases, J shed 4 bases, and the junction held 5 bases outside the gene matches. This CDR3 contains 14 residues. This chain's CDR3 is CASIPSGVYNEQFF. For the CDR3, the DNA is TGTGCCAGCATACCTAGCGGGGTTTACAATGAGCAGTTCTTC.

The sample holds a few counts of this clonotype. The V gene is TRBV12-3 or TRBV12-4, the J gene TRBJ2-5; unclear D gene. This CDR3 comprises 15 residues. The V end was cut by 5 bases, the J end by 5 bases, with 18 bases between. The CDR3: CASSPPSESPETQYF. The CDR3 nucleotides read TGTGCCAGCAGTCCGCCCTCCGAGTCCCCCGAGACCCAGTACTTC.

The chain uses TRBV4-3 and TRBJ1-2; possible D gene TRBD1, 5 bases. In germline, CDR1 is LGHNA, CDR2 YSLEER. The CDR3 runs to 15 residues. Trimming took 4 bases from V and 3 from J, leaving 15 bases between them. The CDR3 loop is CASSLHAGVDYGYTF. The CDR3 coding sequence is TGCGCCAGCAGCCTTCACGCGGGGGTCGACTATGGCTACACCTTC.

Many counts were recorded for this clonotype. The chain has TRBV5-1 and TRBJ1-2; D remains unclear. This CDR3 contains 18 residues. Between the trimmed V and J ends, which lost 4 bases and 0 bases, there was a span of 22 bases. Germline values: CDR1 SGHRS, CDR2 YFSETQ. CDR3 loop: CASSLQTHVGVANYGYTF. The CDR3, as DNA: TGCGCCAGCAGCCTCCAGACCCATGTCGGGGTAGCTAACTATGGCTACACCTTC.

This clonotype was counted between two and nine times. The gene calls are TRBV6-5 and TRBJ1-2; possible D gene TRBD1, 5 bases. The CDR3 is made up of 15 amino acids. Germline V lookup: CDR1 MNHEY, CDR2 SVGAGI. Trimming left V 0 bases short and J 2 bases short, with 10 bases between. CDR3 in DNA: TGTGCCAGCAGTTACTCCCTAGAGGGGAACTATGGCTACACCTTC. Amino acid sequence: CASSYSLEGNYGYTF.

The gene calls are TRBV4-3 and TRBJ2-1; possibly TRBD2 for D (6 bases). Deletions cut 4 bases from V and 4 bases from J, with 17 bases between. In germline, CDR1 is LGHNA, CDR2 YSLEER. The CDR3 contains 16 residues. For the CDR3, the DNA is TGCGCCAGCAGCCCCCGGTTGGGACTGACTTACAATGAGCAGTTCTTC. As protein: CASSPRLGLTYNEQFF.

This clonotype came up a few times. V is TRBV27 and J is TRBJ1-6; D call uncertain. The CDR3 is 14 amino acids. Germline CDR1 and CDR2: MNHEY and SMNVEV (reference sequence). V shed 8 bases and J shed 7 bases, with 15 bases lying between them. DNA for the CDR3: TGTGCCAGCGGAGGAGGCAGGATAAATTCACCCCTCCACTTT. Protein product: CASGGGRINSPLHF.

This clonotype occurred a few times. The chain has TRBV4-1 and TRBJ2-3, with 11 nucleotides matching TRBD2. V was clipped by 4 bases and J by 1 base; unmatched bases: 4. This CDR3 is built from 16 residues. CDR1 and CDR2 from the germline V gene are MGHRA and YSYEKL. The CDR3 DNA reads TGCGCCAGCAGCCTTACTAGCGGGGGTGGCACAGATACGCAGTATTTT. As protein: CASSLTSGGGTDTQYF.

This clonotype was counted at least ten times. The chain uses TRBV6-2 or TRBV6-3 and TRBJ2-7; TRBD1 might be the D (7 bases). The ends were cut back, 7 bases at V and 6 bases at J, with 16 bases in the middle. The CDR3 runs to 13 residues. Germline loops: CDR1 MNHEY, CDR2 SVGEGT. CDR3 protein: CASKHRQGGEQYF. The CDR3 DNA is TGTGCCAGCAAGCATCGACAGGGAGGCGAGCAGTACTTC.

For this clonotype: Germline is not matched at one junction end, which may reflect a read error. The chain couples TRBV12-3 or TRBV12-4 to TRBJ2-7; D tentatively reads TRBD1 or TRBD2 (6 bases each). This CDR3 comprises 15 residues. The CDR3 sequence is CASSLNRDFLYGQYF. CDR3 DNA sequence: TGTGCCAGCAGTTTGAACAGGGACTTCCTTTACGGGCAGTACTTC.

This clonotype was counted many times. The chain recombines TRBV5-1 with TRBJ2-5; D gene uncertain. The length of the CDR3 is 13 residues. Germline assignment: CDR1 SGHRS and CDR2 YFSETQ. Trimming cost V 2 bases and J 5 bases, with 10 bases left between them. The CDR3 DNA reads as TGCGCCAGCAGCTTACGCCTATCGGAGACCCAGTACTTC. This sequence encodes CASSLRLSETQYF.

The genes are TRBV28 and TRBJ2-7; TRBD1 is a possible D gene (6 bases). Trimming stripped 3 bases from V and 2 bases from J, with 14 bases between. CDR3 size: 15 residues. Germline V gene lookup returns CDR1 MDHEN and CDR2 SYDVKM. The CDR3 region has the DNA TGTGCCAGCAGTTTCCGCCGGGACACTCCCTACGAGCAGTACTTC. It yields the protein CASSFRRDTPYEQYF.

This clonotype has just a few counts. The genes are TRBV5-5 and TRBJ2-3, with 7 nucleotides matching TRBD1. The V gene's germline CDR1 is SGHKS and CDR2 YYEKEE (reference sequence). The CDR3 runs 17 residues. The ends lost 4 bases at V and 2 bases at J; junction bases unmatched: 13. CDR3 amino acids: CASSNDRARGFTDTQYF. The CDR3 DNA reads as TGTGCCAGCAGCAATGACAGGGCCCGGGGTTTCACAGATACGCAGTATTTT.

The rearrangement uses TRBV7-8 and TRBJ2-7; D is ambiguous. V was cut by 5 bases and J by 8 bases, with 13 bases left in between. Germline CDR1 and CDR2: SGHVS and FQNEAQ. CDR3 length equals 12 residues. Here the CDR3 reads CASSLERIKQYF. For the CDR3, the DNA is TGTGCCAGCAGCCTCGAGAGAATCAAGCAGTACTTC.

There are many counts of this clonotype. This sequence joins TRBV29-1 and TRBJ1-2; D call uncertain. V was trimmed by 2 bases and J by 0 bases, leaving 7 bases between them. The germline V gene has CDR1 SQVTM and CDR2 ANQGSEA. The CDR3 is made up of 13 amino acids. The CDR3 coding sequence is TGCAGCGTTGAACCCACCGCTAACTATGGCTACACCTTC. This translates into CSVEPTANYGYTF.

The chain joins TRBV28 to TRBJ1-1; D remains unclear. V lost 5 bases and J 5 bases, leaving 9 bases between the germline ends. CDR1 and CDR2 from the germline V gene are MDHEN and SYDVKM. The CDR3 loop spans 12 amino acids. This CDR3 reads CASSLLRTEAFF. The CDR3 DNA reads TGTGCCAGCAGTCTTCTGCGAACTGAAGCTTTCTTT. Based on the CDR3 plus reference TRBV28 and TRBJ1-1, the full variable domain is DVKVTQSSRYLVKRTGEKVFLECVQDMDHENMFWYRQDPGLGLRLIYFSYDVKMKEKGDIPEGYSVSREKKERFSLILESASTNQTSMYLCASSLLRTEAFFGQGTRLTVV.

This clonotype was picked up a small number of times. This chain connects TRBV20-1 to TRBJ2-3; D is unclear. Trimming cost V 6 bases and J 5 bases, with 12 bases left between them. This CDR3 has 12 amino acids. Germline-derived CDR1 and CDR2 are DFQATT and SNEGSKA (reference sequence). The CDR3 region has the DNA TGCAGTGCCAGGAGACTCGTAGATACGCAGTATTTT. It yields the protein CSARRLVDTQYF.

This CDR3 is CASSRLGGSTRTDTQYF. The CDR3 DNA reads TGTGCCAGCAGTCGGCTTGGGGGGAGCACCCGCACAGATACGCAGTATTTT. This chain joins TRBV6-5 and TRBJ2-3; tentatively, D is TRBD2 (6 bases). The CDR3 covers 17 residues. Germline CDR1 MNHEY, CDR2 SVGAGI. Trimming pared 5 bases from V and 1 base from J, leaving 19 bases between.

This clonotype was seen at least ten times. V usage is TRBV11-2 and J usage is TRBJ2-3, with 11 bases fitting TRBD2. The CDR3 extends over 19 amino acids. Losses at the gene ends were 5 bases for V and 2 bases for J; bases not matched to a gene: 15. The V gene's germline CDR1 is SGHAT and CDR2 FQNNGV. The CDR3 sequence is CASSPSGLAGEPLTDTQYF. DNA for the CDR3: TGTGCCAGCAGCCCCAGCGGACTAGCGGGCGAACCACTCACAGATACGCAGTATTTT.

This clonotype was observed a single time. V and J are TRBV6-5 and TRBJ1-2; tentatively, D is TRBD1 (5 bases). In germline, CDR1 is MNHEY, CDR2 SVGAGI. This CDR3 has 14 amino acids. V was trimmed by 6 bases and J by 5 bases, leaving 16 bases between them. CDR3 amino acids: CASRGVDRLYGYTF. The CDR3 DNA reads as TGTGCCAGCAGAGGAGTAGACAGATTATATGGCTACACCTTC.

This clonotype has ten or more counts. The rearrangement links TRBV6-1 to TRBJ1-1; D gene ambiguous. Germline values: CDR1 MNHNS, CDR2 SASEGT. The germline V and J ends were trimmed by 5 bases and 4 bases, with 11 bases remaining between them. The CDR3 has 13 amino acids. The CDR3: CASSPRGLTEAFF. The CDR3, as DNA: TGTGCCAGCAGTCCGCGAGGGCTCACTGAAGCTTTCTTT.

CDR3 in amino acids: CASSLRGARDPRRGDGNQPQHF. The DNA of the CDR3 is TGTGCCAGCAGCTTAAGGGGGGCTAGGGACCCAAGGAGGGGTGACGGCAATCAGCCCCAGCATTTT. This sequence joins TRBV7-8 and TRBJ1-5; D is perhaps TRBD1 (6 bases). Germline CDR1 reads SGHVS; CDR2 reads FQNEAQ. The CDR3 length is 22 residues. Deletions cut 2 bases from V and 2 bases from J, with 31 bases between. Full variable domain (missing parts from reference TRBV7-8 and TRBJ1-5): GAGVSQSPRYKVAKRGQDVALRCDPISGHVSLFWYQQALGQGPEFLTYFQNEAQLDKSGLPSDRFFAERPEGSVSTLKIQRTQQEDSAVYLCASSLRGARDPRRGDGNQPQHFGDGTRLSIL.

The chain combines TRBV20-1 with TRBJ1-2; TRBD1 is a possible D gene (6 bases). The V gene lost 5 bases and the J gene lost 0 bases, with 19 bases spanning the gap. The CDR3 has 16 amino acids. Germline assignment: CDR1 DFQATT and CDR2 SNEGSKA (reference sequence). The CDR3 nucleotides read TGCAGTGCTGACCACTTAGACAGGCCCGCTAACTATGGCTACACCTTC. It is translated as CSADHLDRPANYGYTF.

The sample holds a few counts of this clonotype. This chain links TRBV28 with TRBJ2-3, with 7 nucleotides matching TRBD2. With 7 bases clipped from V and 2 bases from J, the junction kept 9 bases outside the gene matches. The CDR3 is made up of 15 amino acids. From germline, CDR1 is MDHEN and CDR2 SYDVKM. The CDR3 DNA follows: TGTGCCAGCACTCCTCGAGCGGGGTCCACAGATACGCAGTATTTT. This translates into CASTPRAGSTDTQYF.

This clonotype appeared many times. The chain carries TRBV20-1 and TRBJ1-1; 7 nucleotides align to TRBD1. V shed 7 bases and J 0 bases; nucleotides not matched to a gene: 11. The CDR3 loop spans 15 amino acids. The germline V gene has CDR1 DFQATT and CDR2 SNEGSKA (reference sequence). The CDR3 nucleotides read TGCAGTGTTTGGACAGGACAGGAATTGAACACTGAAGCTTTCTTT. Translated: CSVWTGQELNTEAFF.

This clonotype has a handful of counts. The chain combines TRBV6-6 with TRBJ1-2, with D possibly matching TRBD1 (5 bases). The germline V and J ends were trimmed by 2 bases and 3 bases, with 13 bases remaining between them. CDR1 MNHNY and CDR2 SVGAGI come from the germline V gene (reference sequence). The CDR3 is 15 residues long. Here the CDR3 reads CASSYVQGPHYGYTF. Written as DNA, the CDR3 is TGTGCCAGCAGTTACGTTCAGGGCCCCCACTATGGCTACACCTTC.

This clonotype was seen repeatedly, ten times or more. One end of the junction does not line up with germline, which may come from a read error. The rearrangement uses TRBV7-7 and TRBJ2-7, with 11 bases that match TRBD1. CDR1 SSHAT and CDR2 FNYEAQ come from the germline V gene (reference sequence). This CDR3 spans 14 amino acids. CDR3 coding DNA: TGTGCTAGCAGTCAGGGACAGGGGGTTAACGAGCAGTACTTC. It is translated as CASSQGQGVNEQYF.

This clonotype turned up a few times. The CDR3 sequence is CASGLTPYGDRGFLNTEAFF. CDR3 DNA sequence: TGTGCTAGTGGTTTGACCCCTTATGGGGACAGGGGATTTCTGAACACTGAAGCTTTCTTT. V and J are TRBV12-5 and TRBJ1-1, with 10 bases matching TRBD1. Germline V gene lookup returns CDR1 LGHNT and CDR2 FRNRAP. The V and J ends lost 2 bases and 0 bases, in that order; junction bases with no gene match: 15. The CDR3 loop spans 20 amino acids.